Below are 8 T cell receptor beta chains sequenced from a single sample in a study of CD8 T cells in Susac syndrome (dated by TCRdb to about 2019). Library preparation used the immunoSEQ multiplex PCR assay. RNA was extracted using the RNeasy kit, and about 0.45 to 1 microgram was reverse transcribed with random hexamers. The public reads were reanalyzed by TCRdb: fastp trimming at Q25, MiXCR alignment, in-frame beta chains only. Every CDR3 protein is listed once, alongside the most common genes and DNA of its rows. Counted in this sample were 110,000 to 150,000 distinct CDR3 sequences; around 95% of them appeared once. The ten largest make up 0.065% to 0.1% of the sample. Material for sequencing was CD4+ T cells from PBMCs. All receptors derive from a human donor with Susac syndrome.

The rearrangement uses TRBV3-1 and TRBJ2-5, with unresolved D. CDR3 length: 12 residues. The V gene's germline CDR1 is LGHDT and CDR2 YNNKEL (reference sequence). Trimming took off 0 bases at V and 7 bases at J, with 6 bases between the two ends. As DNA, the CDR3 is TGTGCCAGCAGCCAAGAGAGGAGGACCCAGTACTTC. As protein: CASSQERRTQYF.

CDR3 amino acids: CASSQAYSPYEQYF. The CDR3 DNA is TGCGCCAGCAGCCAAGCGTACTCTCCCTACGAGCAGTACTTC. This rearrangement joins TRBV4-1 to TRBJ2-7; the D is unclear. V shed 1 base and J shed 2 bases, with 9 bases lying between them. This CDR3 comprises 14 residues. Germline CDR1 is MGHRA and CDR2 is YSYEKL.

The chain combines TRBV7-2 with TRBJ2-3, with D hard to call. Trimming shortened V by 2 bases and J by 3 bases, and 12 bases separated the two germline ends. This CDR3 spans 15 amino acids. Germline CDR1 SGHTA, CDR2 FQGNSA. CDR3 nucleotide sequence: TGTGCCAGCAGCTTATTGGCCATCAGGACAGATACGCAGTATTTT. Its protein product is CASSLLAIRTDTQYF.

The chain has TRBV20-1 and TRBJ1-2; D is unresolved. The CDR3 is made up of 12 amino acids. CDR1 and CDR2 (germline): DFQATT, SNEGSKA (reference sequence). Trimming pared 4 bases from V and 0 bases from J, leaving 6 bases between. The CDR3 reads CSATGTNYGYTF. CDR3 DNA: TGCAGTGCTACCGGGACTAACTATGGCTACACCTTC.

The V call is TRBV5-1, the J call TRBJ1-2; D gene unclear. The V end was cut by 0 bases, the J end by 5 bases, with 14 bases between. Germline-derived CDR1 and CDR2 are SGHRS and YFSETQ. The CDR3 covers 15 residues. This chain's CDR3 is CASSLEGRKEYGYTF. Here the CDR3 DNA reads TGCGCCAGCAGCTTGGAGGGCAGAAAAGAATATGGCTACACCTTC.

This sequence joins TRBV2 and TRBJ2-7; D gene unclear. V was shortened by 4 bases and J by 1 base, with 11 bases between the two germline ends. The CDR3 runs to 14 residues. Germline CDR1 SNHLY, CDR2 FYNNEI. CDR3 nucleotides: TGTGCCAGCAGTGGCGGCAGAAGTTCCTACGAGCAGTACTTC. Translated, it gives CASSGGRSSYEQYF.

The chain links TRBV2 to TRBJ2-6; no clear D. The CDR3 totals 13 residues. Trimming cost V 7 bases and J 4 bases, with 8 bases left between them. CDR1 is SNHLY and CDR2 is FYNNEI in the germline V gene. The CDR3 region has the DNA TGTGCCAGCAAGAACTCCGGGGCCAACGTCCTGACTTTC. This sequence encodes CASKNSGANVLTF.

The chain employs TRBV4-2 and TRBJ1-4, with D possibly TRBD1 on 6 matching bases. The V gene's germline CDR1 is LGHNA and CDR2 YNFKEQ. Trimming pared 1 base from V and 12 bases from J, leaving 21 bases between. CDR3 length equals 16 residues. CDR3 DNA sequence: TGTGCCAGCAGCCAAGGGACGACTGTGGGGGCGCGGGAACTGTTTTTT. Protein: CASSQGTTVGARELFF.